The 14 T cell receptor beta chains presented below share a single source sample, sequenced in a study of CD8+ T cells in alopecia areata. This sample's treatment: oral pan-JAK inhibitor, 5-10 mg twice daily. RNA was extracted and reverse transcribed into cDNA as the sequencing template. Method: immunoSEQ multiplex PCR; TCRdb's copy keeps in-frame clones and lacks some. The sample yields approximately 160,000 clones, less than 80% seen once. This specimen consisted of CD4+ T cells sorted from blood, obtained at week 24, from a patient treated with tofacitinib. The receptors were sampled from a human donor with alopecia areata.

V usage is TRBV5-1 and J usage is TRBJ2-1; 14 bases map to TRBD2. The CDR3 consists of 16 residues. CDR1 and CDR2 (germline): SGHRS, YFSETQ. Germline trimming cut 2 bases from V and 6 bases from J; bases unmatched to any gene: 4. CDR3 nucleotides: TGCGCCAGCAGCTTTTCGGGACTAGCGGGGGTCAATGAGCAGTTCTTC. Protein product: CASSFSGLAGVNEQFF.

The chain joins TRBV29-1 to TRBJ2-7; no firm D call. V gave up 3 bases and J gave up 6 bases, with 6 bases separating them. From germline, CDR1 is SQVTM and CDR2 ANQGSEA. This CDR3 region has 10 residues. The CDR3 here is CSVDSGEQYF. CDR3 nucleotide sequence: TGCAGCGTTGATTCAGGCGAGCAGTACTTC.

The rearrangement uses TRBV30 and TRBJ2-7; 9 bases fit TRBD1. V lost 2 bases to trimming and J lost 6 bases; unmatched junction nucleotides: 5. Germline V lookup: CDR1 GTSNPN, CDR2 SVGIG (reference sequence). The CDR3 is 13 residues long. The CDR3 sequence: CAWSFNRGREQYF. The CDR3 bases are TGTGCCTGGAGTTTTAACAGGGGGCGCGAGCAGTACTTC.

This clone showed up just once. The CDR3 spells CASSLFNNEQFF. CDR3 coding DNA: TGTGCCAGCAGTTTGTTTAACAATGAGCAGTTCTTC. The chain combines TRBV28 with TRBJ2-1; D is undetermined. Between the trimmed V and J ends, which lost 3 bases and 5 bases, there was a span of 5 bases. The CDR3 consists of 12 residues. Germline CDR1 is MDHEN and CDR2 is SYDVKM.

This clone was detected only a few times. This chain joins TRBV12-5 and TRBJ2-7; D may be TRBD2 (7 bases). Germline CDR1 and CDR2: LGHNT and FRNRAP. The CDR3 length is 14 residues. V gave up 6 bases and J gave up 6 bases, with 18 bases separating them. In nucleotides, the CDR3 is TGTGCTAGTGGCCCCCGGGGGGCGGCGGGCGAGCAGTACTTC. Translating it yields CASGPRGAAGEQYF.

This chain connects TRBV15 to TRBJ2-7; TRBD2 is a possible D gene (5 bases). With 4 bases removed from V and 12 bases from J, the gap between germline ends came to 19 bases. The germline V gene has CDR1 LNHNV and CDR2 YYDKDF (reference sequence). CDR3 size: 13 residues. The CDR3 is CATSTNPDRAAYF. The CDR3 region has the DNA TGTGCCACCAGCACGAACCCGGACCGAGCGGCGTACTTC.

CDR3 in amino acids: CASGLRSDTGNTIYF. The CDR3, as DNA: TGTGCTAGTGGTTTGAGGTCGGATACTGGAAACACCATATATTTT. The rearrangement uses TRBV12-5 and TRBJ1-3, with D unclear. The germline gives CDR1 LGHNT, CDR2 FRNRAP. V was clipped by 2 bases and J by 2 bases, with 10 bases between them. This CDR3 is built from 15 residues.

J is TRBJ1-5 and V is TRBV18; D is unclear. The CDR3 runs to 14 residues. The germline CDR1 and CDR2 sequences are KGHSH and LQKENI. The ends were cut back, 1 base at V and 11 bases at J, with 15 bases in the middle. The CDR3 sequence is CASSPLAVLGSQHF. In nucleotides, the CDR3 is TGTGCCAGCTCACCACTGGCAGTCCTCGGATCCCAGCATTTT.

V and J are TRBV5-1 and TRBJ1-5; D is unclear. CDR3 length: 15 residues. V was pared by 0 bases and J by 2 bases, with 9 bases between. The germline V gene has CDR1 SGHRS and CDR2 YFSETQ. In DNA form, the CDR3 reads TGCGCCAGCAGCTTGGGTAGTGGGGGCAATCAGCCCCAGCATTTT. Amino acids: CASSLGSGGNQPQHF.

This chain links TRBV30 with TRBJ1-1, with a tentative D call TRBD1 (6 bases). The CDR3 consists of 13 residues. Germline CDR1 and CDR2: GTSNPN and SVGIG (reference sequence). V was cut by 4 bases and J by 3 bases, with 12 bases left in between. In nucleotides, the CDR3 is TGTGCCTGGACTGGACAGTGGGACACTGAAGCTTTCTTT. It specifies CAWTGQWDTEAFF.

The V and J genes are TRBV5-6 and TRBJ2-1; D ambiguous. Per germline, CDR1 SGHDT and CDR2 YYEEEE. With 0 bases removed from V and 9 bases from J, the gap between germline ends came to 4 bases. The CDR3 is 11 amino acids. The CDR3 nucleotides are TGTGCCAGCAGCTTGGAGCTTGAGCAGTTCTTC. Encoded protein: CASSLELEQFF.

The J gene is TRBJ2-7, the V gene TRBV23-1; either TRBD1 or TRBD2 may fit D (5 bases each). TRBV23-1 belongs to the ORF category, with a function that is uncertain. Trimming removed 9 bases at V and 2 bases at J, with 20 bases between. This CDR3 has 15 amino acids. The CDR3 nucleotides read TGCGCCAGAGGACTCGTGGGGCTACCTCCCTACGAGCAGTACTTC. It yields the protein CARGLVGLPPYEQYF.

J is TRBJ1-2 and V is TRBV30; D gene ambiguous. This CDR3 comprises 11 residues. The V and J ends lost 7 bases and 4 bases respectively, with 10 bases between them. The germline V gene has CDR1 GTSNPN and CDR2 SVGIG (reference sequence). This chain's CDR3 is CASQSSYGYTF. The CDR3 DNA reads as TGTGCCTCTCAGTCGTCCTATGGCTACACCTTC.

The gene calls are TRBV5-4 and TRBJ2-1, with a possible D match to TRBD1 (6 bases). CDR3 length equals 13 residues. The V gene lost 4 bases and the J gene lost 10 bases, with 15 bases spanning the gap. The germline V gene encodes CDR1 SGHNT and CDR2 YYREEE (reference sequence). The CDR3 spells CASSNSHQGEQFF. CDR3 bases: TGTGCCAGCAGCAACAGTCACCAGGGGGAGCAGTTCTTC.